The T cell receptor (beta chain) under discussion was sequenced for a study of cytomegalovirus exposure and HLA in healthy donors. Study observations and caveats: The authors enumerated 150 to 200 TCR beta chains as linked to cytomegalovirus. Later analysis showed most CMV-associated TCR beta chains appearing HLA-restricted.

It was with 60 Vbeta and 13 Jbeta primers that the PCR ran. Repertoires were generated with immunoSEQ multiplex PCR, while TCRdb's copy carries only in-frame clones and drops some. The sample holds fewer than 200,000 clones; about 81% are singletons and the top ten take approximately 2%. With respect to this clone: Its specificity is not known.

From germline, CDR1 is SGHTA and CDR2 FQGNSA. The CDR3 contains 15 residues. V lost 6 bases and J lost 1, with 15 bases in between. Sequenced material: PBMCs. The clonotype comes from a young woman in good health and CMV-seronegative. The genes are TRBV7-2 and TRBJ1-1; D is unresolved. The CDR3 coding sequence is TGTGCCAGCAGAACCAACAGAATGTGGAACACTGAAGCTTTCTTT. This encodes CASRTNRMWNTEAFF.